The T cell receptor beta chain under discussion was sequenced for a study of T cell changes during pregnancy in multiple sclerosis. Germline CDR1 GTSNPN, CDR2 SVGIG (reference sequence). Trimming took 0 bases from V and 7 from J, leaving 6 bases between them. The CDR3 is 11 residues long. TCRdb keeps only in-frame clones here, not all; method: immunoSEQ multiplex PCR. This sample has tens of thousands of clones, with roughly 89% found just once. This chain uses TRBV30 with TRBJ1-2; maybe TRBD1 (5 bases). The specimen was CD4+ T cells from peripheral blood mononuclear cells, collected in the second trimester of pregnancy. The clonotype originates from a female donor with multiple sclerosis, enrolled in a pregnancy study. The CDR3 reads CAWSVGAGYTF. The CDR3, as DNA: TGTGCCTGGAGTGTTGGGGCTGGCTACACCTTC.